This TCR beta chain appears in the sequencing data of a study of shared clonotypes between healthy human individuals. The length of the CDR3 is 13 residues. V dropped 1 base and J dropped 1 base, with 5 bases sitting between them. Germline V gene sequence: CDR1 SGHAT, CDR2 FQDESV (reference sequence). Profiling relied on immunoSEQ multiplex PCR, and the TCRdb table lists in-frame clones only, not all of them. The sample includes about 520,000 clones, more than 95% of them seen just once. The specimen was naive CD4+ T cells sorted from blood. Subset: CD45RA+ positively selected. The TCR was taken from a woman in her twenties or thirties in good health. This chain uses TRBV11-1 with TRBJ2-7; D gene ambiguous. CDR3 amino acids: CASSLGGSYEQYF. CDR3 nucleotide sequence: TGTGCCAGCAGCTTAGGTGGGTCCTACGAGCAGTACTTC.